These T cell receptor beta chains were read from a single sample in a study of cytomegalovirus exposure and HLA in healthy donors. Sequenced by immunoSEQ multiplex PCR; TCRdb stores in-frame clones only, minus some. The profile shows about 110,000 clones, about 86% of them singletons. The source material was PBMCs. Receptor source: a man aged 40-55 years in good health and CMV-seronegative. Both conserved end residues are part of each CDR3. D genes are given only for firm matches. Only some rows state a clone size, as once, few, many or a class for expanded clones.

TRBJ1-1	TRBV7-3	NA	NA	TGTGCCAGCAGCTTCTACAGGAACACTGAAGCTTTCTTT	CASSFYRNTEAFF
TRBJ2-1	TRBV6-6	TRBD2	NA	TGTGCCAGCAGCCCCCTAGGACTAGCGGGACTCAATGAGCAGTTCTTC	CASSPLGLAGLNEQFF
TRBJ1-4	TRBV7-9	TRBD1	NA	TGTGCCAGCAGCTTACAGCTAACAGGGGTTCAGCGTGAAAAACTGTTTTTT	CASSLQLTGVQREKLFF
TRBJ2-7	TRBV21-1	NA	NA	TGTGCCAGCAGCAAAGCGCTTTTCTCGGGGACCGGAGGGTACGAGCAGTACTTC	CASSKALFSGTGGYEQYF
TRBJ1-2	TRBV6-6	TRBD1	NA	TGTGCCAGCAGTTACTCGCAGACAGGGGGCTATGGCTACACCTTC	CASSYSQTGGYGYTF
TRBJ2-1	TRBV7-9	TRBD2	NA	TGTGCCAGCAGCCCCCGACTAGCGGGGGGTGGCCACGGTGAGCAGTTCTTC	CASSPRLAGGGHGEQFF
TRBJ2-7	TRBV4-3	NA	NA	TGCGCCAGCAGCCAAATGTCGGGTAGGGGCTACGAGCAGTACTTC	CASSQMSGRGYEQYF
TRBJ2-2	TRBV5-4	NA	NA	TGTGCCAGCAGCTTCCAGACAGGAATCGGCGGGGAGCTGTTTTTT	CASSFQTGIGGELFF
TRBJ2-7	TRBV2	TRBD1	NA	TGTGCCAGCAGACCGGGACAGGTGACCTACGAGCAGTACTTC	CASRPGQVTYEQYF
TRBJ2-5	TRBV27	TRBD1	few	TGTGCCAGCAGTTCAGACAGGGGAGAGACCCAGTACTTC	CASSSDRGETQYF
TRBJ1-1	TRBV4-1	NA	NA	TGCGCCAGCAGCCAAGTCACAGGGAGAACTGAAGCTTTCTTT	CASSQVTGRTEAFF
TRBJ1-1	TRBV9	NA	NA	TGTGCCAGCAGCCCATCGAGGTTTAGCACTGAAGCTTTCTTT	CASSPSRFSTEAFF
TRBJ1-1	TRBV6-1	NA	NA	TGTGCCAGCAGTGAACCGGGGATGAACACTGAAGCTTTCTTT	CASSEPGMNTEAFF
TRBJ2-1	TRBV19	NA	once	TGTGCCAGTAGGCCCACAGGGTCGCGGAATGAGCAGTTCTTC	CASRPTGSRNEQFF
TRBJ1-2	TRBV19	NA	NA	TGTGCCAGTAGTATAGGACTCCCCTATGGCTACACCTTC	CASSIGLPYGYTF
TRBJ2-3	TRBV16	NA	NA	TGTGCCAGCAGCCTCTACACAGATACGCAGTATTTT	CASSLYTDTQYF
TRBJ2-2	TRBV27	TRBD1	NA	TGTGCCAGCAGTTCCCACGGGACAGCGAACACCGGGGAGCTGTTTTTT	CASSSHGTANTGELFF
TRBJ2-7	TRBV5-1	NA	NA	TGCGCCAGCAGCTTCGCCGGTTACTCCTACGAGCAGTACTTC	CASSFAGYSYEQYF
TRBJ2-7	TRBV11-1	TRBD1	NA	TGTGCCAGCAGCTTGACAGGGGCTGACTACGAGCAGTACTTC	CASSLTGADYEQYF
TRBJ2-1	TRBV6-1	TRBD1	NA	TGTGCCAGCAGTGAAATGGGGACAGGTCAGTTCTTC	CASSEMGTGQFF
TRBJ2-2	TRBV6-1	TRBD1	NA	TGTGCCAGCAGGGACAGGGTTAACACCGGGGAGCTGTTTTTT	CASRDRVNTGELFF
TRBJ1-2	TRBV13	NA	NA	TGTGCCAGCAGCGCCGGTGACTATGGAGGCTACACCTTC	CASSAGDYGGYTF
TRBJ2-7	TRBV7-2	TRBD2	NA	TGTGCCAGCAGCTTAGCGCGCGGGGGGGCCTACGAGCAGTACTTC	CASSLARGGAYEQYF
TRBJ1-1	TRBV6-5	NA	NA	TGTGCCAGCGGCACGAACACTGAAGCTTTCTTT	CASGTNTEAFF
TRBJ1-2	TRBV29-1	NA	once	TGCAGCGTACTCAGGGAAACAGGAGATGGCTACACCTTC	CSVLRETGDGYTF
TRBJ2-7	TRBV7-8	TRBD1	NA	TGTGCCAGCAGCGGGGACAGGGGGAACGAGCAGTACTTC	CASSGDRGNEQYF
TRBJ2-3	TRBV25-1	NA	NA	TGTGCCAGCAGGGGCCGCACAGATACGCAGTATTTT	CASRGRTDTQYF
TRBJ1-2	TRBV6-5	NA	NA	TGTGCCAGCAAAACCGGGGGTTCTGGGTATGGCTACACCTTC	CASKTGGSGYGYTF
TRBJ2-6	TRBV6-5	NA	NA	TGTGCCAGCAGTTACAGCCTACAGACCGGGGCCAACGTCCTGACTTTC	CASSYSLQTGANVLTF
TRBJ1-3	TRBV5-1	TRBD1	NA	TGCGCCAGCAGCCTACAGGGGGCCCATGGAAACACCATATATTTT	CASSLQGAHGNTIYF